This TCR beta chain emerged from a study of shared clonotypes between healthy human individuals. The CDR3 length is 15 residues. J lost 7 bases, V lost 4 bases, and 9 bases had no gene match. Germline CDR1 MDHEN, CDR2 SYDVKM. Study-level results: The study found about 5% of naive CD4 clonotypes shared across four donors.

Of note for this clone: Its specificity is unknown.

Evenly divided among several immunoSEQ plates was the genomic DNA of each subset. TCRdb keeps only in-frame clones here, not all; method: immunoSEQ multiplex PCR. The sample carries more than 850,000 clones, around 78% recorded once. What was sequenced was memory CD4+ T cells from PBMCs. Regarding subset: CD45RA-negative fraction. V and J are TRBV28 and TRBJ2-7; 11 bases match TRBD2. This receptor was obtained from a man aged 18-30 years in good health. Some clones in this sample may be carry-over from other donors' samples. The CDR3 spells CASSSSGLAVWEQYF. The DNA for the CDR3 is TGTGCCAGCAGTTCGTCGGGACTAGCGGTGTGGGAGCAGTACTTC.